This T cell receptor (beta chain) was captured by sequencing in a study of beta chain features in type 1 diabetes. Study-level results: TCRB CDR3s were moderately but significantly shorter in Type 1 diabetes patients in all four CD4+ subsets.

As for this clone: Its specificity is not known.

Expressed TCRB transcripts got sequenced, as all isolated RNA was reverse transcribed. Sequencing was performed with immunoSEQ multiplex PCR; in TCRdb, only in-frame clones are kept and a portion is missing. The sample yields fewer than 500,000 clones, approximately 15% seen once. Trimming left V 9 bases short and J 3 bases short, with 13 bases between. The CDR3 is made up of 13 amino acids. Germline lookup yields CDR1 LNHDA and CDR2 SQIVND (reference sequence). Sequencing was performed on naive CD4+ T cells from blood. The rearrangement links TRBV19 to TRBJ2-3; a possible D gene is TRBD1 (5 bases). The TCR originated in a man aged 25-45 years in good health. CDR3 protein: CASKKGETDTQYF. The DNA of the CDR3 is TGTGCCAGCAAGAAAGGGGAAACAGATACGCAGTATTTT.